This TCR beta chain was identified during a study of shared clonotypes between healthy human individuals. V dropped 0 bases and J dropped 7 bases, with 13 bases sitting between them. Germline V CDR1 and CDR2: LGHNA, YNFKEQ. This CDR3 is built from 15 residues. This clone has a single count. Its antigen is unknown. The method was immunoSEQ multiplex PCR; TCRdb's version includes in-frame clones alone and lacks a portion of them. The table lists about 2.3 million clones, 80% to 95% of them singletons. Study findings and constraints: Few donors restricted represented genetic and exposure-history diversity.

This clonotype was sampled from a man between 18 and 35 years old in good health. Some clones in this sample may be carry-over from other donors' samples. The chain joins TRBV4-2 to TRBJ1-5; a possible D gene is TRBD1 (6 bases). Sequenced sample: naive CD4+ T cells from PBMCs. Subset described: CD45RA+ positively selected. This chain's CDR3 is CASSQDVGGRQPQHF. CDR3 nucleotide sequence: TGTGCCAGCAGCCAAGATGTCGGGGGCAGGCAGCCCCAGCATTTT.